Each of the 8 T cell receptor beta chains below was sequenced from the same sample in a study of beta chain features in type 1 diabetes. Of the isolated RNA, all was reverse transcribed, and so the sequenced material was expressed TCRB transcripts. Measured with immunoSEQ multiplex PCR; TCRdb has only the in-frame clones, and not every one. Seen here are approximately 470,000 clones, approximately 31% observed once, and the top ten hold around 0.065%. Sequences were obtained from naive CD4+ T cells from blood. Receptor source: a man aged 18 to 30 in good health.

This chain uses TRBV7-9 with TRBJ2-1; no clear D gene. The CDR3 consists of 16 residues. CDR1 and CDR2 from the germline V gene are SEHNR and FQNEAQ (reference sequence). With 1 base removed from V and 4 bases from J, the gap between germline ends came to 14 bases. CDR3 nucleotide sequence: TGTGCCAGCAGCTTAGTCTCAGCGTCGAGGTACAATGAGCAGTTCTTC. It codes for CASSLVSASRYNEQFF.

On this clone itself: Other DNA sequences of this sample code for an identical CDR3. The chain uses TRBV5-1 and TRBJ2-1; maybe TRBD2 (6 bases). V was pared by 0 bases and J by 0 bases, with 10 bases between. Germline V gene lookup returns CDR1 SGHRS and CDR2 YFSETQ. The CDR3 is 16 residues long. In nucleotides, the CDR3 is TGCGCCAGCAGCTTGGATGTCGGGAGCTCCTACAATGAGCAGTTCTTC. It yields the protein CASSLDVGSSYNEQFF.

V and J are TRBV28 and TRBJ1-5; no definite D call. CDR3 length: 15 residues. Trimming cost V 7 bases and J 2 bases, with 15 bases left between them. Germline loops: CDR1 MDHEN, CDR2 SYDVKM. The CDR3 sequence: CASISPIVGNQPQHF. DNA for the CDR3: TGTGCCAGCATTTCCCCTATCGTGGGCAATCAGCCCCAGCATTTT. Using reference TRBV28 and TRBJ1-5 for the parts outside the CDR3, the full variable domain is DVKVTQSSRYLVKRTGEKVFLECVQDMDHENMFWYRQDPGLGLRLIYFSYDVKMKEKGDIPEGYSVSREKKERFSLILESASTNQTSMYLCASISPIVGNQPQHFGDGTRLSIL.

This chain connects TRBV29-1 to TRBJ2-5; TRBD1 is a possible D gene (5 bases). This CDR3 has 14 amino acids. Germline V gene lookup returns CDR1 SQVTM and CDR2 ANQGSEA. V lost 7 bases and J 2 bases, leaving 17 bases between the germline ends. CDR3 in DNA: TGCAGCGGTGGCACCACAGGCTTTCAAGAGACCCAGTACTTC. It is translated as CSGGTTGFQETQYF. Together with reference TRBV29-1 and TRBJ2-5, the CDR3 gives the full variable domain: SAVISQKPSRDICQRGTSLTIQCQVDSQVTMMFWYRQQPGQSLTLIATANQGSEATYESGFVIDKFPISRPNLTFSTLTVSNMSPEDSSIYLCSGGTTGFQETQYFGPGTRLLVL.

This clone was observed a few times. The rearrangement links TRBV23-1 to TRBJ2-1, with 9 bases lining up with TRBD2. TRBV23-1 is an ORF, with its function uncertain. The CDR3 has 16 residues. Trimming removed 8 bases from V and 7 bases from J; junction bases left unmatched: 15. This chain's CDR3 is CASSPRREGPTNEQFF. Here the CDR3 DNA reads TGCGCCAGCTCCCCAAGGCGGGAGGGACCGACAAATGAGCAGTTCTTC.

The rearrangement joins TRBV2 to TRBJ2-7; D unresolved. V dropped 6 bases and J dropped 3 bases, with 3 bases sitting between them. Germline V lookup: CDR1 SNHLY, CDR2 FYNNEI. There are 10 residues in the CDR3. The CDR3 DNA sequence: TGTGCCAGCAGCCTCTACGAGCAGTACTTC. Translated: CASSLYEQYF.

This clone was observed a handful of times. The V call is TRBV7-9, the J call TRBJ2-1; 7 nucleotides align to TRBD1. The CDR3 runs 13 residues. The germline V gene has CDR1 SEHNR and CDR2 FQNEAQ (reference sequence). V was pared by 4 bases and J by 3 bases, with 0 bases of the junction left unmatched. The CDR3 DNA sequence: TGTGCCAGCAGCTGGACAGGCTACAATGAGCAGTTCTTC. It codes for CASSWTGYNEQFF.

The CDR3 bases are TGTGCCAGCAGCCCCCGGGTCGGGAGCTTCTACAATGAGCAGTTCTTC. Translation gives CASSPRVGSFYNEQFF. The chain couples TRBV7-2 to TRBJ2-1; D is perhaps TRBD2 (6 bases). Germline loops: CDR1 SGHTA, CDR2 FQGNSA. This CDR3 comprises 16 residues. V was pared by 5 bases and J by 3 bases, with 17 bases between.